The source of this T cell receptor (beta chain) is a study of monozygotic twins with inflammatory bowel disease. CDR1 is SGDLS and CDR2 is YYNGEE in the germline V gene. This CDR3 comprises 14 residues. TCRdb re-analyzed the 5' RACE reads; it lists each CDR3 protein once, without DNA. The sample holds approximately 330,000 distinct CDR3 sequences. The sequenced material came from blood. This sequence originates from a human donor with ulcerative colitis or Crohn's disease, or a healthy co-twin of an affected twin (not recorded which). V is TRBV9 and J is TRBJ2-1; checking the TCRdb D call of TRBD1 is not possible without DNA. CDR3 sequence: CASQAPGQGDEQFF.